The rows below give T cell receptor beta chains drawn from one sample of a study of regulatory and conventional T cells in RAG deficiency. Libraries were prepared by immunoSEQ multiplex PCR; TCRdb keeps only in-frame clonotypes and omits some of them. The top ten clones hold around 1.4% of a sample with several thousand clones, 80% to 90% of them seen once. These same data were also listed under a study on regulatory T cells.

Specimen: Tregs sorted from blood. All receptors come from a human donor in good health. CDR3s include the opening cysteine and the closing phenylalanine or tryptophan. D genes are given only for firm matches. The size entry is marked missing in some rows and otherwise reads once, few, many or a size class.

D gene	V gene	J gene	clone size	CDR3 DNA	CDR3 protein
.	TRBV6-6	TRBJ2-1	.	TGTGCCAGCAGTTACTCGAAGTCGAATGAGCAGTTCTTC	CASSYSKSNEQFF
.	TRBV5-4	TRBJ2-7	.	TGTGCCAGCAGCCGGACAGGGACTAGCTACGAGCAGTACTTC	CASSRTGTSYEQYF
TRBD2	TRBV10-1	TRBJ2-1	.	TGCGCCAGCAGTGATACGGGGGGGCTGCGAGAGCAGTTCTTC	CASSDTGGLREQFF
TRBD1	TRBV5-1	TRBJ2-7	.	TGCGCCAGCAGCGCAGCCGGGACAGGGATCCACGAGCAGTACTTC	CASSAAGTGIHEQYF
.	TRBV11-2	TRBJ2-7	once	TGTGCCAGCAGCCCGACTAAGTACGAGCAGTACTTC	CASSPTKYEQYF
.	TRBV19	TRBJ1-6	.	TGTGCCAGTACCCGAGATAGCTCCTATAATTCACCCCTCCACTTT	CASTRDSSYNSPLHF
.	TRBV19	TRBJ1-1	.	TGTGCCAGTAGTCTGGGCCGCGGCGGTGGAGCTTTCTTT	CASSLGRGGGAFF
TRBD2	TRBV13	TRBJ2-2	.	TGTGCCAGCAGCACGGGAGGGAGGTCCGGGGAGCTGTTTTTT	CASSTGGRSGELFF
TRBD2	TRBV6-6	TRBJ2-7	.	TGTGCCAGCAGTCTGACTAGCGGCAGCTCCTACGAGCAGTACTTC	CASSLTSGSSYEQYF
TRBD2	TRBV15	TRBJ2-5	.	TGTGCCACCAGCATCCCGACTAGCGGGATCACAGAGACCCAGTACTTC	CATSIPTSGITETQYF
.	TRBV7-9	TRBJ2-2	.	TGTGCCAGCTGCCTAGACCAGGCCGGGGAGCTGTTTTTT	CASCLDQAGELFF
TRBD2	TRBV5-8	TRBJ2-1	.	TGTGCCAGCAGCTTACCAGCGGGAGGTGAGCAGTTCTTC	CASSLPAGGEQFF
.	TRBV6-5	TRBJ2-3	.	TGTGCCAGCAGTCCTCGGCCCCCTACGCAGTATTTT	CASSPRPPTQYF
.	TRBV7-3	TRBJ2-2	.	TGTGCCAGCAGCTTTCCGAACACCGGGGAGCTGTTTTTT	CASSFPNTGELFF
.	TRBV7-2	TRBJ2-1	.	TGTGCCAGCAGCCTCGGGACTCCCTTTTATTCCTACAATGAGCAGTTCTTC	CASSLGTPFYSYNEQFF
.	TRBV19	TRBJ1-1	.	TGTGCCAGTAGTATTCAGGGAGGGACTGAAGCTTTCTTT	CASSIQGGTEAFF
TRBD2	TRBV10-3	TRBJ2-7	.	TGTGCCATCGGGAAACATTGGTCCCCCACTAGCGGGATTTCCTACGAGCAGTACTTC	CAIGKHWSPTSGISYEQYF
.	TRBV9	TRBJ1-3	.	TGTGCCAGCAGCGTGGAGATTGGAGGAAACACCATATATTTT	CASSVEIGGNTIYF
.	TRBV29-1	TRBJ2-3	.	TGCAGCGTTGGGCGGACGGGCACAGATACGCAGTATTTT	CSVGRTGTDTQYF
.	TRBV4-2	TRBJ2-1	.	TGTGCCAGCAGCCATTTTGTTGGAGTCGGTACGGTCAATGAGCAGTTCTTC	CASSHFVGVGTVNEQFF
TRBD1	TRBV6-1	TRBJ1-2	.	TGTGCCAGCAGTCGTAGACAGGGGGTTTCTGGCTACACCTTC	CASSRRQGVSGYTF
.	TRBV5-1	TRBJ1-2	once	TGCGCCAGCAGCTTTGAAGATTATGGCTACACCTTC	CASSFEDYGYTF
TRBD1	TRBV5-1	TRBJ2-7	.	TGCGCCAGCAGCGGGGACAGCTCCTACGAGCAGTACTTC	CASSGDSSYEQYF
.	TRBV11-3	TRBJ1-3	once	TGTGCCAGCAGCTTGGTAGCTGGAAACACCATATATTTT	CASSLVAGNTIYF
TRBD2	TRBV9	TRBJ2-4	.	TGTGCCAGCAGCGAGACCGGGACTAGCGGTGGGAGAAACATTCAGTACTTC	CASSETGTSGGRNIQYF
.	TRBV7-9	TRBJ1-3	once	TGTGCCAGCAGCTTATTTGTGGGCTCTGGAAACACCATATATTTT	CASSLFVGSGNTIYF
.	TRBV2	TRBJ1-2	.	TGTGCCAGCAGTGTTTTGGGGGACACCGTTAACTATGGCTACACCTTC	CASSVLGDTVNYGYTF
.	TRBV6-5	TRBJ2-7	.	TGTGCCAGCAGAAGACATGGACCGAACGACCTTCCGTACTTC	CASRRHGPNDLPYF
.	TRBV5-1	TRBJ2-1	.	TGCGCCAGCAGCTTGCGTGGCGACAATGAGCAGTTCTTC	CASSLRGDNEQFF
.	TRBV28	TRBJ1-5	.	TGTGCCAGCAGTGTTAGCAATCAGCCCCAGCATTTT	CASSVSNQPQHF
TRBD2	TRBV15	TRBJ2-7	.	TGTGCCACCAGCAGAGATCCAGGTCAGCGGGGCTACGAGCAGTACTTC	CATSRDPGQRGYEQYF
.	TRBV19	TRBJ2-5	.	TGTGCCAGTAGTGGCCCACGGCAAGAGACCCAGTACTTC	CASSGPRQETQYF
.	TRBV6-5	TRBJ1-1	.	TGTGCCAGCAGAACGAACACTGAAGCTTTCTTT	CASRTNTEAFF
.	TRBV15	TRBJ1-2	.	TGTGCCACCAGCAGAGATCTGGGACCCCGAAACTATGGCTACACCTTC	CATSRDLGPRNYGYTF
.	TRBV19	TRBJ1-1	.	TGTGCCAGTAGTCTAAAGGCCTCGAACACTGAAGCTTTCTTT	CASSLKASNTEAFF
TRBD2	TRBV10-1	TRBJ2-5	.	TGCGCCAGCATCGTAGACTGGGAGGGGTCAGAGACCCAGTACTTC	CASIVDWEGSETQYF
.	TRBV27	TRBJ1-5	.	TGTGCCAGCAGATCAGTCAATCAGCCCCAGCATTTT	CASRSVNQPQHF
.	TRBV11-2	TRBJ1-4	.	TGTGCCAGCAGCTTGGGTGCAGGGGCGGGGGAAAAACTGTTTTTT	CASSLGAGAGEKLFF
.	TRBV7-3	TRBJ1-2	.	TGTGCCAGCAGCTCTAGTGACGGCTATGGCTACACCTTC	CASSSSDGYGYTF
.	TRBV6-1	TRBJ1-2	.	TGTGCCAGCAGAGGGGTGACGTATGGCTACACCTTC	CASRGVTYGYTF
.	TRBV7-9	TRBJ2-1	.	TGTGCCAGCAGCTTAAGTCTGGACCCTCTTAGGGGTACAGAGGAGTTCTTC	CASSLSLDPLRGTEEFF
.	TRBV2	TRBJ2-5	.	TGTGCCAGCACTGACCGGGTCATCGGACCGCACTTC	CASTDRVIGPHF
TRBD1	TRBV6-5	TRBJ1-5	.	TGTGCCAGCGAGTCCAGGGGGAAGGGCAATCAGCCCCAGCATTTT	CASESRGKGNQPQHF
TRBD2	TRBV27	TRBJ2-5	once	TGTGCCAGCAGTTCCCCGGGACTAGCGATGAAGACCCAGTACTTC	CASSSPGLAMKTQYF
.	TRBV19	TRBJ1-6	.	TGTGCCAGTAGTACTCCGACGGGCAGGTCGGGGGTTTTCGGGAATTCACCCCTCCACTTT	CASSTPTGRSGVFGNSPLHF
.	TRBV10-2	TRBJ2-7	few	TGCGCCAGCAGTCCCTTGGACAGAACCCCGGAGCAGTACTTC	CASSPLDRTPEQYF
.	TRBV19	TRBJ2-5	.	TGTGCCAGTAAATCAACTGCTGTAGAGACCCAGTACTTC	CASKSTAVETQYF
.	TRBV6-5	TRBJ1-6	.	TGTGCCAGCAGCTCCCAGGGGATCAATTCACCCCTCCACTTT	CASSSQGINSPLHF
.	TRBV25-1	TRBJ2-7	.	TGTGCCAGCAGTCATCCAGGGTTTACCTACGAGCAGTACTTC	CASSHPGFTYEQYF
TRBD1	TRBV4-2	TRBJ1-4	.	TGTGCCAGCAGTCAAACAGGGGGGGATGAAAAACTGTTTTTT	CASSQTGGDEKLFF
TRBD2	TRBV11-1	TRBJ2-3	.	TGTGCCAGCCGACTCCGAGGGGGACTAGCAGGGTCCACAGATACGCAGTATTTT	CASRLRGGLAGSTDTQYF
.	TRBV2	TRBJ1-1	once	TGTGCCAGCAGCTCGGGACTTACGAACACTGAAGCTTTCTTT	CASSSGLTNTEAFF
.	TRBV5-4	TRBJ1-1	.	TGTGCCAGCAGCTTGGGAGGGGGAGCAATGAACACTGAAGCTTTCTTT	CASSLGGGAMNTEAFF
.	TRBV7-4	TRBJ1-2	.	TGTGCCAGCAGCTTAGGGCCCAAGACTAACTATGGCTACACCTTC	CASSLGPKTNYGYTF